This T cell receptor beta chain was recovered during a study of T cell responses to AZD1222 COVID-19 vaccine. This CDR3 comprises 15 residues. CDR1 is SGHNT and CDR2 is YYREEE in the germline V gene (reference sequence). The ends were cut back, 3 bases at V and 2 bases at J, with 14 bases in the middle. The repertoire was sequenced with immunoSEQ multiplex PCR; TCRdb's copy has only in-frame clones and lacks some. The profile shows more than 100,000 clones, roughly 84% of them singletons. The V gene is TRBV5-4, the J gene TRBJ2-5; D is undetermined. This sequence was found in an adult in good health. The material sequenced was peripheral blood, taken on day 0 of AZD1222 vaccination. CDR3: CASSSAGGSQETQYF. CDR3 sequence (DNA): TGTGCCAGCAGCTCCGCTGGCGGTTCACAAGAGACCCAGTACTTC.